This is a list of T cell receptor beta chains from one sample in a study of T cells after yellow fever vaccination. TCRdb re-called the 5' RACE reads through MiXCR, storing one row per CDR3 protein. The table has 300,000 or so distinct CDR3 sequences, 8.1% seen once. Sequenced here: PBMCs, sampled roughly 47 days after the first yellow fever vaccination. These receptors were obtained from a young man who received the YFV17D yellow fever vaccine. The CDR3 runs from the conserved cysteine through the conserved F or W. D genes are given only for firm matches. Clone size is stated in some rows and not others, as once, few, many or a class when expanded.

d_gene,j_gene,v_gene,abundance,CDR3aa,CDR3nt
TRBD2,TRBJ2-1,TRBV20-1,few,CSASYRLAGGPYNEQFF,TGCAGTGCTAGCTACCGACTAGCGGGGGGCCCCTACAATGAGCAGTTCTTC
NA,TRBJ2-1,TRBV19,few,CATKGAGGHSYNEQFF,TGTGCCACCAAGGGGGCGGGGGGCCACTCCTACAATGAGCAGTTCTTC
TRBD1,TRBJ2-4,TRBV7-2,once,CASSPNPTGKNNQYF,TGTGCCAGCAGCCCCAATCCGACAGGGAAAAACAATCAGTACTTC
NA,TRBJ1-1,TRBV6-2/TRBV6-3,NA,CASSPLGGYGTEAFF,TGTGCCAGCAGTCCCTTGGGGGGTTACGGCACTGAAGCTTTCTTT
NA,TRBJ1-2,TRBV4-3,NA,CASSQEAGWAYGYTF,TGCGCCAGCAGCCAAGAAGCGGGATGGGCCTATGGCTACACCTTC
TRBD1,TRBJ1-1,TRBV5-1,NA,CASSTGQGVTEAFF,TGCGCCAGCAGCACCGGACAGGGGGTCACTGAAGCCTTCTTT
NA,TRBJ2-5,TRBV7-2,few,CASSKLIETQYF,TGTGCCAGCAGCAAACTTATAGAGACCCAGTACTTC
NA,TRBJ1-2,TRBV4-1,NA,CASSQEGNYGYTF,TGCGCCAGCAGCCAAGAAGGCAACTATGGCTACACCTTC
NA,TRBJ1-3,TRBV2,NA,CASSQIDRPVGNTIYF,TGTGCCAGCAGCCAGATCGACAGGCCGGTGGGAAACACCATATATTTT
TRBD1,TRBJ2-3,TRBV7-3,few,CASGPGQGAQLQYF,TGTGCCAGCGGACCAGGACAGGGGGCCCAATTGCAGTATTTT
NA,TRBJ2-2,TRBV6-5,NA,CASSYWEGDTGELFF,TGTGCCAGCAGTTACTGGGAGGGGGACACCGGGGAGCTGTTTTTT
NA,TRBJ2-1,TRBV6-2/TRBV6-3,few,CASTLSSYNEQFF,TGTGCCAGCACCCTGAGCTCCTACAATGAGCAGTTCTTC
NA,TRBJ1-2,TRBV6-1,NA,CASSEWETGGYTF,TGTGCCAGCAGTGAATGGGAAACGGGTGGCTACACCTTC
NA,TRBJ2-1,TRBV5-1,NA,CASSSPVWEVDEQFF,TGCGCCAGCAGCTCACCGGTGTGGGAAGTGGATGAGCAGTTCTTC
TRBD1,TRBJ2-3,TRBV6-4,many,CASSDGTGGTDTQYF,TGTGCCAGCAGTGACGGGACAGGGGGCACAGATACGCAGTATTTT
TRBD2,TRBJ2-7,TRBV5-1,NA,CASIPLLAGGSYEQYF,TGCGCCAGCATCCCATTACTAGCGGGGGGTTCTTACGAGCAGTACTTC
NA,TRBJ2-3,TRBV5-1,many,CASRTETITDTQYF,TGCGCCAGCAGGACGGAGACCATCACAGATACGCAGTATTTT